This T cell receptor (beta chain) was obtained from a study of T cell responses to AZD1222 COVID-19 vaccine. Sequencing was performed with immunoSEQ multiplex PCR; in TCRdb, only in-frame clones are kept and a portion is missing. The sample has 100,000 to 150,000 clones; just over 85% are singletons. The CDR3 runs 13 residues. V was trimmed by 4 bases and J by 7 bases, leaving 13 bases between them. Germline CDR1 and CDR2: SEHNR and FQNEAQ (reference sequence). General observations from the study: Spike-spanning, vaccine-associated CD4 TCRs were dominant at 160-218 and 743-854. Clonal diversity may have been underestimated in mostly white British donors. At study baseline, merely five or six AZD1222 recipients were seropositive. Compared with day 0, the breadth and depth of the Spike-specific TCR repertoire rose significantly after two doses of AZD1222.

A note on this clone: Its antigen is unknown.

The clonotype originates from an adult in good health. The material was peripheral blood, obtained on day 0 of MenACWY control vaccination. The V call is TRBV7-9, the J call TRBJ1-2, with TRBD1 as a possible D gene (5 bases). Here the CDR3 DNA reads TGTGCCAGCAGCTCCCGGGGGTGGGGTGGCTACACCTTC. The encoded protein is CASSSRGWGGYTF. Complete variable domain (other parts from reference TRBV7-9 and TRBJ1-2): DTGVSQNPRHKITKRGQNVTFRCDPISEHNRLYWYRQTLGQGPEFLTYFQNEAQLEKSRLLSDRFSAERPKGSFSTLEIQRTEQGDSAMYLCASSSRGWGGYTFGSGTRLTVV.